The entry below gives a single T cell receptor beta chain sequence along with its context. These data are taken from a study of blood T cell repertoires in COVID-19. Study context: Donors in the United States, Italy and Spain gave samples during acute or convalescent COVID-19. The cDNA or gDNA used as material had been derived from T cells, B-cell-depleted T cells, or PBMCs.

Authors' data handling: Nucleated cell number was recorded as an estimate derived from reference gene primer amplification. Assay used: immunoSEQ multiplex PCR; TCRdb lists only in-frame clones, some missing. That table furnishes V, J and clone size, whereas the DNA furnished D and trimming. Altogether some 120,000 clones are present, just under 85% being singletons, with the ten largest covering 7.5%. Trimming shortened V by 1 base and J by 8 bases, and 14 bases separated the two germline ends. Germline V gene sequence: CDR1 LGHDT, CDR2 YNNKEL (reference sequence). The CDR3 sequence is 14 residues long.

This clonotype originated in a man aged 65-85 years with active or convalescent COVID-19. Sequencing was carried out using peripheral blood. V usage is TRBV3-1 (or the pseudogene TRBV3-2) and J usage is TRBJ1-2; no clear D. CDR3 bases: TGTGCCAGCAGCCAAGGGCAGAACCCATCCGGCTACACCTTC. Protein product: CASSQGQNPSGYTF.